These 24 T cell receptor beta chains were sequenced from one sample in a study of human versus mouse CDR3 diversity and MHC coevolution. Profiled with immunoSEQ multiplex PCR; TCRdb holds only in-frame clones, not every one. The sample lists about 77,000 clones, roughly 92% seen once, with about 0.15% in the top ten. The material sequenced was naive CD4+ T cells from blood. Subset in this sample: CD45RO-negative CD62L-positive naive CD4 T cells. These receptor sequences come from a person aged 30-70 years in good health.

The rearrangement uses TRBV6-1 and TRBJ1-5; 9 nucleotides line up with TRBD1. The CDR3 has 16 amino acids. The ends lost 4 bases at V and 1 base at J; junction bases unmatched: 5. CDR1 is MNHNS, CDR2 SASEGT, per germline. The CDR3 nucleotides are TGTGCCAGCAGTGCTACAGGGGGCGCAAGCAATCAGCCCCAGCATTTT. Translating it yields CASSATGGASNQPQHF.

The V call is TRBV5-1, the J call TRBJ1-1, with D unresolved. The CDR3 covers 15 residues. Trimming pared 4 bases from V and 2 bases from J, leaving 15 bases between. Germline assignment: CDR1 SGHRS and CDR2 YFSETQ. CDR3 nucleotides: TGCGCCAGCAGCCTGACTAGCAAACTCAACACTGAAGCTTTCTTT. This codes for CASSLTSKLNTEAFF.

This rearrangement joins TRBV18 to TRBJ2-7; D gene unclear. Trimming stripped 0 bases from V and 6 bases from J, with 9 bases between. The germline CDR1 and CDR2 sequences are KGHSH and LQKENI. The CDR3 loop spans 13 amino acids. The CDR3 is CASSPPVDSEQYF. Written as DNA, the CDR3 is TGTGCCAGCTCACCACCGGTCGACTCCGAGCAGTACTTC.

This sequence joins TRBV11-2 and TRBJ2-7; the match to TRBD2 covers 11 bases. This CDR3 comprises 15 residues. The germline V gene has CDR1 SGHAT and CDR2 FQNNGV. The ends lost 5 bases at V and 2 bases at J; junction bases unmatched: 5. The CDR3, as DNA: TGTGCCAGCAGCCCCCTAGCGGGAGGAGCCTACGAGCAGTACTTC. Translating gives CASSPLAGGAYEQYF.

J is TRBJ2-1 and V is TRBV5-1, with 7 bases matching TRBD2. The CDR3 runs to 14 residues. Germline CDR1 and CDR2: SGHRS and YFSETQ. J was trimmed by 7 bases and V by 4 bases; bases with no gene match: 8. The CDR3 bases are TGCGCCAGCAGCCCCCCAACTAGCGCGAATGAGCAGTTCTTC. Amino acids: CASSPPTSANEQFF. Using reference TRBV5-1 and TRBJ2-1 for the parts outside the CDR3, the full variable domain is KAGVTQTPRYLIKTRGQQVTLSCSPISGHRSVSWYQQTPGQGLQFLFEYFSETQRNKGNFPGRFSGRQFSNSRSEMNVSTLELGDSALYLCASSPPTSANEQFFGPGTRLTVL.

The J gene is TRBJ2-2, the V gene TRBV19; 9 bases fit TRBD2. CDR3 length equals 16 residues. Losses at the gene ends were 4 bases for V and 3 bases for J; bases not matched to a gene: 6. Germline CDR1 and CDR2: LNHDA and SQIVND (reference sequence). Here the CDR3 DNA reads TGTGCCAGTAGTAAGAGCGGGGGGTCCTACACCGGGGAGCTGTTTTTT. This sequence encodes CASSKSGGSYTGELFF.

This clone was found once. The chain joins TRBV5-1 to TRBJ1-1; tentatively, D is TRBD1 (6 bases). From germline, CDR1 is SGHRS and CDR2 YFSETQ. V was pared by 6 bases and J by 3 bases, with 15 bases between. The CDR3 totals 14 residues. The CDR3 here is CASKYWPGDTEAFF. The DNA of the CDR3 is TGCGCCAGCAAGTACTGGCCAGGGGACACTGAAGCTTTCTTT.

The chain recombines TRBV4-1 with TRBJ1-2; TRBD1 matches at 8 bases. There are 17 residues in the CDR3. CDR1 MGHRA and CDR2 YSYEKL come from the germline V gene. The trim removed 0 bases at V and 5 bases at J, leaving 11 bases unmatched. This CDR3 is CASSQERAGRGLYGYTF. The DNA of the CDR3 is TGCGCCAGCAGCCAAGAGAGGGCTGGCAGGGGGCTTTATGGCTACACCTTC.

This clone was observed a single time. The rearrangement links TRBV4-1 to TRBJ1-1; D is possibly TRBD1 (5 bases). V shed 3 bases and J shed 6 bases, with 17 bases lying between them. Looked up from germline, CDR1 is MGHRA and CDR2 is YSYEKL. The CDR3 totals 15 residues. Written as DNA, the CDR3 is TGCGCCAGCAGCCACCCTACGGCCAGGGCGCCTGAAGCTTTCTTT. As protein: CASSHPTARAPEAFF.

CDR3 region: CATTAGDRPFYEQYF. The CDR3 DNA follows: TGTGCCACAACAGCGGGAGACCGTCCGTTCTACGAGCAGTACTTC. The chain combines TRBV19 with TRBJ2-7; TRBD2 aligns across 8 bases. V lost 10 bases and J lost 3; bases outside the gene matches: 14. Per the germline V gene, CDR1 is LNHDA and CDR2 is SQIVND (reference sequence). The CDR3 contains 15 residues.

The chain uses TRBV4-1 and TRBJ1-2; D possibly corresponds to TRBD1 (5 bases). The CDR3 loop spans 16 amino acids. Trimming shortened V by 0 bases and J by 5 bases, and 16 bases separated the two germline ends. CDR1 and CDR2 (germline): MGHRA, YSYEKL. CDR3 nucleotides: TGCGCCAGCAGCCAAGATGACCGGGGGATGGGATATGGCTACACCTTC. Its protein product is CASSQDDRGMGYGYTF.

This chain links TRBV19 with TRBJ2-7; 9 positions agree with TRBD1. CDR1 is LNHDA, CDR2 SQIVND, per germline (reference sequence). This CDR3 contains 15 residues. With V trimmed by 5 bases and J by 1 base, 6 bases remained unmatched. The CDR3 nucleotides are TGTGCCAGTAGTGTACAGGGGGCTAGTTCCTACGAGCAGTACTTC. Amino acids: CASSVQGASSYEQYF.

Of note for this clone: Compared with germline, one end of the junction differs, possibly owing to a read error. The V call is TRBV19, the J call TRBJ1-3; TRBD1 might be the D (5 bases). The CDR3 runs 14 residues. Per germline, CDR1 LNHDA and CDR2 SQIVND (reference sequence). The CDR3 loop is CATVYGDSGNTTYF. CDR3 coding DNA: TGTGCCACCGTGTACGGGGACTCTGGAAACACCACATATTTT.

V gene TRBV28 combines with J gene TRBJ2-4, with 7 bases aligning to TRBD1. CDR1 and CDR2 from the germline V gene are MDHEN and SYDVKM. The CDR3 has 12 residues. The junction had 8 bases not matched to a gene; V was cut back by 5 bases and J by 13 bases. CDR3: CASSPGQVIQYF. DNA of the CDR3: TGTGCCAGCAGTCCCGGACAGGTTATCCAGTACTTC.

The genes are TRBV18 and TRBJ2-7, with D hard to call. CDR1 and CDR2 from the germline V gene are KGHSH and LQKENI. The V end lost 9 bases, the J end lost 0 bases, and 15 bases lay between the germline ends. The CDR3 sequence is 14 residues long. The CDR3 bases are TGTGCCAGTTCCCCATCGCGGAGCTCCTACGAGCAGTACTTC. Translated: CASSPSRSSYEQYF.

The V and J genes are TRBV4-2 and TRBJ2-5, with 9 bases matching TRBD2. This CDR3 spans 14 amino acids. CDR1 is LGHNA and CDR2 is YNFKEQ in the germline V gene. V lost 4 bases to trimming and J lost 3 bases; unmatched junction nucleotides: 3. The CDR3, as DNA: TGTGCCAGCAGCCGAGCGGGGGGAGAAGAGACCCAGTACTTC. It translates to CASSRAGGEETQYF.

This clone has a handful of counts. The V call is TRBV19, the J call TRBJ1-4; perhaps TRBD1 as D (6 bases). The CDR3 covers 14 residues. V was trimmed by 3 bases and J by 8 bases, leaving 13 bases between them. Germline CDR1 is LNHDA and CDR2 is SQIVND (reference sequence). The CDR3 DNA follows: TGTGCCAGTAGTATGGGGCAGGGGCGCGAAAAACTGTTTTTT. Protein sequence: CASSMGQGREKLFF.

This chain connects TRBV29-1 to TRBJ2-5; 7 nucleotides align to TRBD1. The CDR3 runs to 14 residues. Germline CDR1 and CDR2: SQVTM and ANQGSEA. The ends lost 4 bases at V and 0 bases at J; junction bases unmatched: 5. CDR3 coding DNA: TGCAGCGTTGGGCCGGGACAGAACCAAGAGACCCAGTACTTC. Translation gives CSVGPGQNQETQYF.

The chain couples TRBV6-5 to TRBJ1-5; 10 bases map to TRBD1. V lost 8 bases and J lost 0; bases outside the gene matches: 4. CDR1 is MNHEY and CDR2 is SVGAGI in the germline V gene. This CDR3 is 15 amino acids long. CDR3 in DNA: TGTGCCAGCGGGGACAGGGGATATAGCAATCAGCCCCAGCATTTT. Amino acids: CASGDRGYSNQPQHF.

The gene calls are TRBV19 and TRBJ1-1; D is perhaps TRBD1 (5 bases). The germline V gene has CDR1 LNHDA and CDR2 SQIVND (reference sequence). Trimming removed 10 bases from V and 2 bases from J, with 14 bases in between. The CDR3 loop spans 13 amino acids. The CDR3 DNA reads as TGTGCCACCTCTGGGGCGACTAACACTGAAGCTTTCTTT. Its translation is CATSGATNTEAFF.

V is TRBV5-4 and J is TRBJ1-6, with TRBD1 matching 8 bases. CDR3 length: 15 amino acids. V was pared by 4 bases and J by 7 bases, with 7 bases of the junction left unmatched. CDR1 and CDR2 from the germline V gene are SGHNT and YYREEE (reference sequence). CDR3 amino acids: CASSTGTGRNSPLHF. The CDR3 coding sequence is TGTGCCAGCAGCACCGGGACAGGCCGGAATTCACCCCTCCACTTT.

The V and J genes are TRBV5-1 and TRBJ2-7; 8 positions agree with TRBD1. Germline CDR1 and CDR2: SGHRS and YFSETQ. V was pared by 6 bases and J by 7 bases, with 15 bases of the junction left unmatched. This CDR3 has 15 residues. CDR3 DNA: TGCGCCAGCAACTTAGTAGGACAGGGAGTTGGGGAGCAGTACTTC. It is translated as CASNLVGQGVGEQYF.

The chain has TRBV27 and TRBJ2-6; D might be TRBD2 (6 bases). V lost 6 bases and J 2 bases, leaving 11 bases between the germline ends. Germline loops: CDR1 MNHEY, CDR2 SMNVEV (reference sequence). The CDR3 is 15 amino acids. CDR3 nucleotides: TGTGCCAGCAGGACGTGGAGGGCTGGGGCCAACGTCCTGACTTTC. Amino acids: CASRTWRAGANVLTF.

Only a few counts were recorded for this clone. This CDR3 is CASSYSGAPGNTIYF. In nucleotides, the CDR3 is TGTGCCAGCAGTTACTCTGGGGCACCGGGAAACACCATATATTTT. The gene calls are TRBV6-6 and TRBJ1-3; D might be TRBD1 (5 bases). Germline values: CDR1 MNHNY, CDR2 SVGAGI (reference sequence). The CDR3 contains 15 residues. V shed 0 bases and J shed 4 bases, with 10 bases lying between them.